A single sample gave rise to the 13 T cell receptor beta chains below, sequenced in a study of T-cell reconstitution after alpha-beta-depleted transplantation in children. During its preparation, the TCRbeta library received unique molecular identifiers. TCRdb independently ran MiXCR on the PCR reads; one entry per CDR3 protein. The sample holds 170,000 or so distinct CDR3 sequences; less than 8% are singletons and the top ten take around 2.7%. The sequenced sample was PBMCs from the stem cell graft donor, obtained from the stem cell graft. The receptors here all came from a human donor who donated a stem cell graft to a child with Wiskott-Aldrich syndrome.

This clonotype was counted many times. V and J are TRBV25-1 and TRBJ2-4, with D maybe TRBD1 (6 bases). This CDR3 has 14 residues. CDR1 and CDR2 (germline): MGHDK, SYGVNS. The V and J ends lost 4 bases and 3 bases respectively, with 10 bases between them. The CDR3 protein is CASSGTGNKNIQYF. The CDR3 bases are TGTGCCAGCAGTGGAACAGGGAACAAAAACATTCAGTACTTC.

This clonotype has at least ten counts. This chain's CDR3 is CASRKSPGQGNEQYF. CDR3 nucleotide sequence: TGTGCCAGCAGGAAAAGTCCGGGACAGGGGAACGAGCAGTACTTC. This chain links TRBV27 with TRBJ2-7, with 10 bases matching TRBD1. CDR3 length: 15 amino acids. The V gene's germline CDR1 is MNHEY and CDR2 SMNVEV (reference sequence). J gave up 5 bases and V 6 bases, and 10 bases lay outside the gene matches.

Ten or more counts support this clonotype. The V gene is TRBV4-1, the J gene TRBJ2-3; 10 bases line up with TRBD2. In germline, CDR1 is MGHRA, CDR2 YSYEKL. J was trimmed by 3 bases and V by 2 bases; bases with no gene match: 5. This CDR3 has 16 residues. CDR3 in DNA: TGCGCCAGCAGCCAAATAGCGGGAGGAGGTACAGATACGCAGTATTTT. Its protein is CASSQIAGGGTDTQYF.

This clonotype was found a few times. The V and J genes are TRBV3-1 and TRBJ2-2; 8 bases are shared with TRBD1. CDR1 and CDR2 from the germline V gene are LGHDT and YNNKEL (reference sequence). Losses at the gene ends were 1 base for V and 0 bases for J; bases not matched to a gene: 4. The CDR3 is 17 amino acids. CDR3 DNA: TGTGCCAGCAGCCAAGGGGCAGGGGGCCCGAACACCGGGGAGCTGTTTTTT. Translated, it gives CASSQGAGGPNTGELFF.

This clonotype was seen at least ten times. The rearrangement uses TRBV10-2 and TRBJ2-5; TRBD1 or TRBD2 may be the D gene (5 bases each). Looked up from germline, CDR1 is WSHSY and CDR2 is SAAADI. V was pared by 6 bases and J by 0 bases, with 17 bases between. The CDR3 has 16 amino acids. The CDR3 DNA follows: TGCGCCAGCAGGGGTTGGGGGATACCGTACCAAGAGACCCAGTACTTC. Translated, it gives CASRGWGIPYQETQYF.

This clonotype was recorded many times. The rearrangement uses TRBV15 and TRBJ2-1; 16 bases are a match to TRBD2. Germline V gene sequence: CDR1 LNHNV, CDR2 YYDKDF (reference sequence). V was pared by 4 bases and J by 8 bases, with 5 bases of the junction left unmatched. CDR3 length: 16 residues. CDR3 DNA sequence: TGTGCCACCAGCACCTACGGGACTAGCGGGAGGGATGAGCAGTTCTTC. This encodes CATSTYGTSGRDEQFF.

The rearrangement uses TRBV3-1 and TRBJ2-2; D is possibly TRBD2 (6 bases). The V and J ends lost 0 bases and 9 bases respectively, with 20 bases between them. The CDR3 contains 17 residues. Germline V lookup: CDR1 LGHDT, CDR2 YNNKEL (reference sequence). The DNA for the CDR3 is TGTGCCAGCAGCCAAGATCGTGTTTTTGGCGGGGATCGGGAGCTGTTTTTT. Translating it yields CASSQDRVFGGDRELFF.

This clonotype was seen ten or more times. The CDR3 DNA reads as TGTGCCATCGGGGCACCGAACACTGAAGCTTTCTTT. Translation gives CAIGAPNTEAFF. The chain employs TRBV10-3 and TRBJ1-1, with D possibly being TRBD1 (5 bases). Germline CDR1 and CDR2: ENHRY and SYGVKD. Trimming stripped 8 bases from V and 1 base from J, with 8 bases between. There are 12 residues in the CDR3.

This clonotype was detected many times. The chain is built from TRBV15 and TRBJ2-1; no firm D call. Germline loops: CDR1 LNHNV, CDR2 YYDKDF (reference sequence). This CDR3 is built from 15 residues. V gave up 5 bases and J gave up 4 bases, with 15 bases separating them. DNA for the CDR3: TGTGCCACCAGCCCCCGTCGGTCTGGTTACAATGAGCAGTTCTTC. Protein product: CATSPRRSGYNEQFF. Filled out from reference TRBV15 and TRBJ2-1, the complete variable domain reads DAMVIQNPRYQVTQFGKPVTLSCSQTLNHNVMYWYQQKSSQAPKLLFHYYDKDFNNEADTPDNFQSRRPNTSFCFLDIRSPGLGDTAMYLCATSPRRSGYNEQFFGPGTRLTVL.

In its sample, this clonotype was seen a few times. The rearrangement uses TRBV3-1 and TRBJ2-6; 7 nucleotides match TRBD1. CDR3 length: 16 amino acids. V shed 1 base, J shed 2 bases, and the junction held 2 bases outside the gene matches. The germline gives CDR1 LGHDT, CDR2 YNNKEL (reference sequence). Here the CDR3 DNA reads TGTGCCAGCAGCCAAGCCGGGACAGCTGGGGCCAACGTCCTGACTTTC. It translates to CASSQAGTAGANVLTF.

This clonotype was recorded at least ten times. The CDR3 loop reads CASSEYYTGTEAFF. The CDR3 coding sequence is TGTGCCAGCAGTGAATATTATACGGGGACTGAAGCTTTCTTT. The chain carries TRBV25-1 and TRBJ1-1, with D hard to call. The V gene lost 0 bases and the J gene lost 5 bases, with 10 bases spanning the gap. CDR1 MGHDK and CDR2 SYGVNS come from the germline V gene. The CDR3 loop spans 14 amino acids.

This clonotype was counted between two and nine times. This chain uses TRBV2 with TRBJ1-2; D is ambiguous. The CDR3 is made up of 16 amino acids. Germline V gives CDR1 SNHLY, CDR2 FYNNEI. V lost 7 bases and J lost 3, with 21 bases in between. CDR3 sequence reads: CASITPPLDRDYGYTF. The CDR3 bases are TGTGCCAGCATCACGCCGCCTCTAGACCGAGACTATGGCTACACCTTC. The entire variable domain, with the rest obtained from reference TRBV2 and TRBJ1-2, is as follows: EPEVTQTPSHQVTQMGQEVILRCVPISNHLYFYWYRQILGQKVEFLVSFYNNEISEKSEIFDDQFSVERPDGSNFTLKIRSTKLEDSAMYFCASITPPLDRDYGYTFGSGTRLTVV.

This clonotype was seen many times. This sequence joins TRBV20-1 and TRBJ1-1; a weak D match, TRBD1 (5 bases). The V end was cut by 6 bases, the J end by 5 bases, with 16 bases between. The CDR3 extends over 13 amino acids. Per the germline V gene, CDR1 is DFQATT and CDR2 is SNEGSKA (reference sequence). The CDR3 region is CSASEGEGTEAFF. For the CDR3, the DNA is TGCAGTGCCAGCGAGGGCGAGGGGACTGAAGCTTTCTTT.